This T cell receptor beta chain was recorded in a study of CD8+ T cells in alopecia areata. Sequencing templates came from extracted RNA that was reverse transcribed into cDNA. Data came from immunoSEQ multiplex PCR; TCRdb stores just in-frame clones and leaves some out. The table lists about 250,000 clones, roughly 69% of them singletons, with more than 0.95% in the top ten. The ends were cut back, 6 bases at V and 5 bases at J, with 16 bases in the middle. Germline V CDR1 and CDR2: SQVTM, ANQGSEA. This CDR3 contains 13 residues. This clonotype originated in a human donor with alopecia areata. Source: CD4+ T cells sorted from blood, taken at week 0. The chain uses TRBV29-1 and TRBJ2-5; D unresolved. Here the CDR3 DNA reads TGCAGCGTGACGTCCAAAGGGCGTGAGACCCAGTACTTC. Translated, it gives CSVTSKGRETQYF.